The 11 T cell receptor beta chains below all came from one sample that was sequenced in a study of neurological immune-mediated disorders. TCRdb used MiXCR to reprocess the 5' RACE reads, holding one entry per CDR3 protein. The sample shows about 66,000 distinct CDR3 sequences, roughly 3.2% of them seen only once. Sequencing was carried out using PBMCs. Receptors originate from a man aged 40-49 years with multiple sclerosis.

This clonotype was found a few times. This sequence joins TRBV20-1 and TRBJ2-3, with D hard to call. This CDR3 has 13 amino acids. V was clipped by 7 bases and J by 1 base, with 12 bases between them. The germline CDR1 and CDR2 sequences are DFQATT and SNEGSKA (reference sequence). CDR3 sequence reads: CSDEGKGTDTQYF. As DNA, the CDR3 is TGCAGTGACGAAGGCAAGGGCACAGATACGCAGTATTTT.

Concerning this clonotype itself: This sequence may be a read error, since a much larger clone differs from it by one base. This chain connects TRBV10-3 to TRBJ2-7, with D perhaps given as TRBD1 or TRBD2 (5 bases each). This CDR3 has 12 residues. Looked up from germline, CDR1 is ENHRY and CDR2 is SYGVKD. Written as DNA, the CDR3 is TGTGACACCAGAGTTGGGGACGCCGAGCAGTACTTC. This codes for CDTRVGDAEQYF.

A few counts support this clonotype. The V gene is TRBV3-1, the J gene TRBJ2-7; D is unclear. Trimming shortened V by 1 base and J by 7 bases, and 5 bases separated the two germline ends. The CDR3 extends over 11 amino acids. Germline CDR1 LGHDT, CDR2 YNNKEL (reference sequence). The CDR3 nucleotides are TGTGCCAGCAGCCAAGTCAAAGAGCAGTACTTC. It is translated as CASSQVKEQYF.

This clonotype was counted many times. V usage is TRBV5-1 and J usage is TRBJ1-2; D is possibly TRBD1 (5 bases). Germline V CDR1 and CDR2: SGHRS, YFSETQ. Trimming left V 4 bases short and J 6 bases short, with 25 bases between. This CDR3 is built from 17 residues. The CDR3 sequence: CASSLNPVQGWGHGYTF. In DNA form, the CDR3 reads TGCGCCAGCAGCCTCAACCCCGTCCAGGGTTGGGGACATGGCTACACCTTC.

This clonotype was counted once. The rearrangement uses TRBV10-1 and TRBJ1-6; the D is unclear. The ends were cut back, 0 bases at V and 16 bases at J, with 13 bases in the middle. The CDR3 totals 13 residues. In germline, CDR1 is WNHNN, CDR2 SYGVQD (reference sequence). The CDR3 is CASSESTPAVLHF. The CDR3 nucleotides read TGCGCCAGCAGTGAGTCGACTCCGGCGGTGCTCCACTTT.

This clonotype was counted ten times or more. The rearrangement links TRBV20-1 to TRBJ2-1, with 14 bases fitting TRBD2. Germline-derived CDR1 and CDR2 are DFQATT and SNEGSKA (reference sequence). V shed 5 bases, J shed 0 bases, and the junction held 6 bases outside the gene matches. This CDR3 spans 17 amino acids. Written as DNA, the CDR3 is TGCAGTGCTGTGACTAGCGGGAGGGACACCTCCTACAATGAGCAGTTCTTC. Its translation is CSAVTSGRDTSYNEQFF.

This clonotype was detected many times. The chain has TRBV9 and TRBJ2-1; D is unresolved. The CDR3 is 15 residues long. Trimming cost V 4 bases and J 0 bases, with 11 bases left between them. Germline V gene data show CDR1 as SGDLS and CDR2 as YYNGEE. The CDR3 here is CASSSDGSSYNEQFF. CDR3 nucleotide sequence: TGTGCCAGCAGCTCGGACGGTAGCTCCTACAATGAGCAGTTCTTC.

This clonotype was recorded many times. This chain connects TRBV5-1 to TRBJ1-4; a possible D gene is TRBD1 (5 bases). V was cut by 7 bases and J by 3 bases, with 16 bases left in between. This CDR3 spans 15 amino acids. Germline V gene data show CDR1 as SGHRS and CDR2 as YFSETQ. The CDR3 DNA sequence: TGCGCCAGCCGACTCACGACAGCCTCTAATGAAAAACTGTTTTTT. Amino acid sequence: CASRLTTASNEKLFF.

The sample holds many counts of this clonotype. The chain couples TRBV30 to TRBJ2-7, with TRBD1 as a possible D gene (5 bases). The CDR3 sequence is 13 residues long. V was shortened by 0 bases and J by 3 bases, with 9 bases between the two germline ends. The V gene's germline CDR1 is GTSNPN and CDR2 SVGIG (reference sequence). CDR3 DNA: TGTGCCTGGAGTGTCACAGGCTACTACGAGCAGTACTTC. The encoded protein is CAWSVTGYYEQYF.

This clonotype was observed at least ten times. The rearrangement uses TRBV29-1 and TRBJ2-7, with 9 bases matching TRBD1. Germline assignment: CDR1 SQVTM and CDR2 ANQGSEA. This CDR3 is built from 14 residues. Losses at the gene ends were 6 bases for V and 5 bases for J; bases not matched to a gene: 11. Written as DNA, the CDR3 is TGCAGCGTGTTACCGGGACAGGGTAACAACGAGCAGTACTTC. This sequence encodes CSVLPGQGNNEQYF.

This clonotype was picked up a small number of times. The CDR3 sequence is CASSRILAGGDNEQFF. In nucleotides, the CDR3 is TGTGCCAGTAGTCGTATCCTAGCGGGGGGTGACAATGAGCAGTTCTTC. J is TRBJ2-1 and V is TRBV19, with 11 bases lining up with TRBD2. The junction had 8 bases not matched to a gene; V was cut back by 5 bases and J by 5 bases. The CDR3 runs 16 residues. Germline CDR1 is LNHDA and CDR2 is SQIVND (reference sequence).